This T cell receptor (beta chain) was identified in a study of CD8+ T cells in alopecia areata. The wider study: The drug, oral tofacitinib, was given to treated patients at 5 to 10 mg twice daily.

Treatment: oral pan-JAK inhibitor, 5-10 mg twice daily. Specimens obtained from alopecia areata patients comprised lesional scalp punch biopsies and peripheral blood. A word on this clone: Its specificity is unknown.

General study results and limits: Tofacitinib significantly brought down scalp clonality and expanded CD8+ clones among top 100.

Germline V gene sequence: CDR1 SNHLY, CDR2 FYNNEI. Trimming took 8 bases from V and 9 from J; bases not matched to a gene: 11. This CDR3 region has 13 residues. RNA was isolated and reverse transcribed to cDNA, the sequencing template. Method: immunoSEQ multiplex PCR; TCRdb's copy keeps in-frame clones and lacks some. The table lists some 240,000 clones, less than 75% of them singletons, with 1.5% to 2% in the top ten. The rearrangement uses TRBV2 and TRBJ1-1, with 8 nucleotides matching TRBD1. This TCR derives from a human donor with alopecia areata. Sequenced material: CD4+ T cells sorted from blood, taken at week 4, from a patient treated with tofacitinib. The CDR3 protein is CASPSGQGGKAFF. The CDR3 coding sequence is TGTGCCAGCCCTTCAGGACAGGGAGGGAAAGCTTTCTTT.